A selection of T cell receptor beta chains follows, all from one sample in a study of lymphopenia after photon versus proton radiotherapy. Produced via immunoSEQ multiplex PCR; TCRdb's table is partial and in-frame only. The table includes approximately 170,000 clones, around nine tenths detected once. Material: peripheral blood, obtained from a patient treated with photon-based radiotherapy. The receptor source for this set is a man aged 50 to 60 with gastric cancer. Each CDR3 is given with its conserved first and last residue. The D gene is left open where the match is weak. Expanded clones are given a class, and other clones once, few, many or no size at all.

-	TRBV7-2	TRBJ2-2	-	CASSLGRGNTGELFF	TGTGCCAGCAGCTTAGGTCGCGGGAACACCGGGGAGCTGTTTTTT
-	TRBV9	TRBJ2-5	-	CASSVDLTKETQYF	TGTGCCAGCAGCGTAGATCTAACTAAGGAGACCCAGTACTTC
-	TRBV5-1	TRBJ2-3	-	CASSHGSKYLYTDTQYF	TGCGCCAGCAGCCACGGCTCGAAATACCTTTACACAGATACGCAGTATTTT
-	TRBV7-9	TRBJ2-1	-	CASSFTSSYNEQFF	TGTGCCAGCAGCTTTACGAGCTCCTACAATGAGCAGTTCTTC
-	TRBV7-9	TRBJ2-7	once	CASSSHAGVEYEQYF	TGTGCCAGCAGCTCCCATGCAGGTGTTGAGTACGAGCAGTACTTC
-	TRBV29-1	TRBJ2-5	-	CSVEGQIQETQYF	TGCAGCGTTGAAGGACAGATCCAAGAGACCCAGTACTTC
-	TRBV18	TRBJ2-6	-	CASSPANVLTF	TGTGCCAGCTCACCAGCCAACGTCCTGACTTTC
TRBD2	TRBV7-9	TRBJ2-5	-	CASSLRLAGVETQYF	TGTGCCAGCAGCTTAAGACTAGCGGGAGTGGAGACCCAGTACTTC
-	TRBV11-2	TRBJ1-2	-	CASSSLNAGANYGYTF	TGTGCCAGCAGCTCGCTAAATGCGGGGGCTAACTATGGCTACACCTTC
-	TRBV5-6	TRBJ1-2	-	CASSLEGQNYGYTF	TGTGCCAGCAGCTTGGAGGGACAAAACTATGGCTACACCTTC
-	TRBV7-8	TRBJ2-7	few	CASSLGALYSPYEQYF	TGTGCCAGCAGCTTGGGGGCACTCTACTCCCCGTACGAGCAGTACTTC
-	TRBV28	TRBJ1-2	-	CASSLNRGPGYTF	TGTGCCAGCAGTTTGAATCGGGGTCCGGGCTACACCTTC
-	TRBV15	TRBJ2-3	-	CATSITDTQYF	TGTGCCACCAGCATCACAGATACGCAGTATTTT
-	TRBV6-4	TRBJ2-1	-	CASSVDEAGVQFF	TGTGCCAGCAGTGTCGACGAAGCAGGGGTGCAGTTCTTC
-	TRBV29-1	TRBJ1-1	-	CSVEGRLNTEAFF	TGCAGCGTTGAGGGACGGTTGAACACTGAAGCTTTCTTT
TRBD1	TRBV29-1	TRBJ1-2	once	CSVVRDSAYGYTF	TGCAGCGTTGTCCGGGACAGTGCCTATGGCTACACCTTC
TRBD2	TRBV13	TRBJ2-5	few	CASRPGLLAGGPQETQYF	TGTGCCAGCAGGCCAGGTCTTCTAGCGGGAGGGCCCCAAGAGACCCAGTACTTC
-	TRBV7-9	TRBJ2-5	once	CASSLATGQETQYF	TGTGCCAGCAGCTTAGCAACAGGACAAGAGACCCAGTACTTC
-	TRBV7-2	TRBJ1-3	-	CASRPSSGNTIYF	TGTGCCAGCAGGCCCTCCTCTGGAAACACCATATATTTT
TRBD1	TRBV25-1	TRBJ2-3	few	CASSDRGYADTQYF	TGTGCCAGCAGCGACAGGGGTTATGCAGATACGCAGTATTTT
TRBD1	TRBV19	TRBJ2-1	-	CASRSDRGYNEQFF	TGTGCCAGTAGATCGGACAGGGGGTACAATGAGCAGTTCTTC
-	TRBV14	TRBJ2-5	-	CASSQGGSGPQETQYF	TGTGCCAGCAGCCAAGGGGGTAGCGGACCCCAAGAGACCCAGTACTTC
-	TRBV5-8	TRBJ2-2	-	CASSLRLSTSGELFF	TGTGCCAGCAGCCTGAGGCTATCTACATCCGGGGAGCTGTTTTTT
-	TRBV30	TRBJ1-5	-	CAWSVVGRSNQPQHF	TGTGCCTGGAGTGTAGTTGGCAGGAGCAATCAGCCCCAGCATTTT
-	TRBV6-1	TRBJ2-1	-	CASSGGAGTSSYNEQFF	TGTGCCAGCAGTGGGGGTGCCGGGACCAGCTCCTACAATGAGCAGTTCTTC
-	TRBV5-1	TRBJ2-6	-	CASQPGPGANVLTF	TGCGCCAGCCAGCCCGGTCCTGGGGCCAACGTCCTGACTTTC
TRBD1	TRBV4-3	TRBJ2-7	-	CASSHETGDEEQYF	TGCGCCAGCAGCCACGAGACAGGGGACGAGGAGCAGTACTTC
TRBD2	TRBV6-5	TRBJ2-5	many	CASSYFLAGYQETQYF	TGTGCCAGCAGTTACTTCCTAGCGGGGTACCAAGAGACCCAGTACTTC
-	TRBV28	TRBJ1-1	-	CASSSSLGGAATEAFF	TGTGCCAGCAGTTCAAGCCTGGGTGGGGCGGCCACTGAAGCTTTCTTT
-	TRBV28	TRBJ1-2	-	CASSLASEANYGYTF	TGTGCCAGCAGTTTGGCTTCAGAGGCCAACTATGGCTACACCTTC
TRBD2	TRBV12-5	TRBJ2-7	-	CASGLTRGGVYEQYF	TGTGCTAGTGGTTTGACTAGGGGAGGGGTCTACGAGCAGTACTTC
TRBD1	TRBV4-1	TRBJ1-5	once	CASSQAPGQGRQPQHF	TGCGCCAGCAGCCAAGCCCCGGGACAGGGGCGTCAGCCCCAGCATTTT
-	TRBV15	TRBJ1-5	-	CATSRGSNRGNQPQHF	TGTGCCACCAGCAGAGGAAGTAACAGGGGCAATCAGCCCCAGCATTTT
-	TRBV21-1	TRBJ2-7	-	CAGVPADGLVTYEQYF	TGTGCCGGGGTCCCCGCGGACGGACTAGTTACCTACGAGCAGTACTTC
-	TRBV5-1	TRBJ2-2	-	CASSSTSSDTGELFF	TGCGCCAGCAGCTCAACTAGTTCCGACACCGGGGAGCTGTTTTTT
TRBD2	TRBV11-2	TRBJ2-7	-	CASSLEFTSGSYEQYF	TGTGCCAGCAGCTTAGAGTTTACTAGCGGTTCCTACGAGCAGTACTTC
-	TRBV28	TRBJ2-3	-	CASRVPSRDTQYF	TGTGCCAGCAGAGTACCCAGCCGAGATACGCAGTATTTT
TRBD2	TRBV19	TRBJ2-7	-	CASSMGGTGDYEQYF	TGTGCCAGTAGTATGGGGGGGACGGGAGACTACGAGCAGTACTTC
-	TRBV5-4	TRBJ2-3	-	CASSLTSSTDTQYF	TGTGCCAGCTCCCTAACTAGCAGCACAGATACGCAGTATTTT
-	TRBV5-1	TRBJ2-3	-	CASSPSGGSLASTDTQYF	TGCGCCAGCAGCCCGTCTGGAGGGTCTTTGGCTAGCACAGATACGCAGTATTTT